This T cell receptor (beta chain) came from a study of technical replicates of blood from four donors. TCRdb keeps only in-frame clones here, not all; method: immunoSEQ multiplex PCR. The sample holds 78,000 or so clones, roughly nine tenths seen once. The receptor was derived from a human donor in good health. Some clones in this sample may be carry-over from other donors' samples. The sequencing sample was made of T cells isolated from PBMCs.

CDR3 protein: CASSQGGARSSGNTIYF. For the CDR3, the DNA is TGCGCCAGCAGCCAAGGTGGAGCCAGATCCTCTGGAAACACCATATATTTT. V gene TRBV4-1 combines with J gene TRBJ1-3; D remains unclear. Trimming took 1 base from V and 0 from J, leaving 13 bases between them. CDR1 MGHRA and CDR2 YSYEKL come from the germline V gene. The CDR3 contains 17 residues.